Listed here is a single T cell receptor (beta chain). Its antigen is currently unknown. The method was immunoSEQ multiplex PCR; TCRdb's version includes in-frame clones alone and lacks a portion of them. The sample includes about 50,000 clones, 80% to 95% of them seen just once. This entry is derived from a study of graft-versus-host responses after intestinal transplantation. Findings of the study overall: Elevated graft-versus-host to host-versus-graft clonal ratios in allografts were recorded for patients with graft-donor T cell macrochimerism. The recipient marrow held GvH clones, and some of them showed up first in ileum or blood.

The sequenced sample was unstimulated CD4+ T cells sorted from spleen or lymph node cells, obtained before transplant. This sequence was found in a human donor who was the organ donor for an intestinal transplant.

CDR3 bases: TGTGCCAGCAGTTACTCGGGATTCTATGGCTACACCTTC. It specifies CASSYSGFYGYTF. V usage is TRBV6-6 and J usage is TRBJ1-2; D is unclear. The CDR3 has 13 amino acids. CDR1 and CDR2 (germline): MNHNY, SVGAGI (reference sequence). Trimming shortened V by 0 bases and J by 4 bases, and 6 bases separated the two germline ends.